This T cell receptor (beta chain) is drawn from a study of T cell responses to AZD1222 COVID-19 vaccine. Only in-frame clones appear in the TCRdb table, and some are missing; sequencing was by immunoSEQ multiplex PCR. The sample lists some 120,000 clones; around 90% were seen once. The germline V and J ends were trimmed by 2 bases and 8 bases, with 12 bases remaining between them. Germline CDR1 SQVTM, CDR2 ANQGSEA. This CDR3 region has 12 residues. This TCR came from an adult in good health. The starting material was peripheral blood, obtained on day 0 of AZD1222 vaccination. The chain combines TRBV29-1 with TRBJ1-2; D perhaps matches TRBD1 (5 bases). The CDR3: CSVEIRRDGYTF. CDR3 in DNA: TGCAGCGTTGAAATTCGACGGGACGGCTACACCTTC.